The TCR beta chain described here comes from a study of T cell responses to AZD1222 COVID-19 vaccine. Generated by immunoSEQ multiplex PCR, the TCRdb table keeps only in-frame clones and is missing some. This table has over 75,000 clones, 80% to 90% appearing once. Some second doses came at about 4 weeks and others at about 12 weeks; these were pooled. Regarding this clone: The antigen is not known.

Overall study findings and caveats: The study found Spike-specific TCR breadth and depth rose after two AZD1222 doses. None of the repertoires were sampled until the peak T cell response had passed. Among the donors, most were white British and more were female, and clonal diversity was possibly underestimated.

Germline assignment: CDR1 GTSNPN and CDR2 SVGIG (reference sequence). The CDR3 runs 12 residues. Trimming removed 5 bases from V and 0 bases from J, with 4 bases in between. Sequenced material: peripheral blood, taken 28 days after the second AZD1222 dose. The receptor was derived from an adult who received the AZD1222 COVID-19 vaccine. The V call is TRBV30, the J call TRBJ1-4; D ambiguous. CDR3 in amino acids: CAWEATNEKLFF. CDR3 bases: TGTGCCTGGGAAGCAACTAATGAAAAACTGTTTTTT.